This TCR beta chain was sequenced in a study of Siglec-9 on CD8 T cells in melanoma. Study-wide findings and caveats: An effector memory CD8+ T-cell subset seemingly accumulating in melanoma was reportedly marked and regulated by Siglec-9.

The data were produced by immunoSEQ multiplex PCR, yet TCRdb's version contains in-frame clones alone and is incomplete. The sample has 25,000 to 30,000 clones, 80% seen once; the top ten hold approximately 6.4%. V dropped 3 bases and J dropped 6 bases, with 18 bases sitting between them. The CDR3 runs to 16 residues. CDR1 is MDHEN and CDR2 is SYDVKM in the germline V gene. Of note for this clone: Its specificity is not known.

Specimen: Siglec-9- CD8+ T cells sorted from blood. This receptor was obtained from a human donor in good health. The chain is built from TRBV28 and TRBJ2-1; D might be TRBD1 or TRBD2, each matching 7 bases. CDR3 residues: CASSFRGLAVSNEQFF. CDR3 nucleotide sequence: TGTGCCAGCAGTTTTAGGGGGCTAGCGGTTAGCAATGAGCAGTTCTTC.